Sequencing of this TCR beta chain was carried out in a study of Ad26.COV2.S vaccination and SARS-CoV-2 variants. Study background: Donor was one of the participants in the Ad26.COV2.S arm of the COV1001 trial. Each vaccinee took Ad26.COV2.S intramuscularly, once or twice 56 days apart.

Described treatment: roughly 20 received Ad26.COV2.S at low or high dose, single or two shots; five or six received placebo; per-sample allocation not given. The study sampled participants on day 63 after the first vaccine or placebo injection. This clone has a single count. Its antigen is unknown. The CDR3 totals 13 residues. V was clipped by 1 base and J by 2 bases, with 6 bases between them. CDR1 SGHTA and CDR2 FQGNSA come from the germline V gene. Study outcomes and limitations: Measurements of TCR breadth and depth may have given underestimates of the total T cell responses. Recipients given vaccine exceeded placebo recipients in spike-specific TCR breadth.

Generated by immunoSEQ multiplex PCR, the TCRdb table keeps only in-frame clones and is missing some. Of hundreds of thousands of clones listed, 75% to 90% are singletons. This TCR was recovered from a person between 18 and 65 years old who received the Ad26.COV2.S COVID-19 vaccine or a placebo. The source material was peripheral blood, sampled in a trial of Ad26.COV2.S vaccine versus placebo. The chain uses TRBV7-2 and TRBJ2-7; tentative D call: TRBD2 (6 bases). CDR3 in amino acids: CASSLGTTYEQYF. The CDR3, as DNA: TGTGCCAGCAGCTTAGGGACTACCTACGAGCAGTACTTC.